This record looks at one TCR beta chain sequence and its context. Its antigen remains unknown. These data belong to a study of long-term antiretroviral therapy in people with HIV. The immunoSEQ assay was v3.0, run at survey level. Generated by immunoSEQ multiplex PCR, the TCRdb table keeps only in-frame clones and is missing some. This sample yields some 25,000 clones, of which approximately 80% are seen a single time; about 5.7% belongs to the top ten. Study findings and constraints: Clones that had undergone expansion before ART prevailed in the repertoire throughout all time points.

The CDR3 loop spans 16 amino acids. The trim removed 3 bases at V and 1 base at J, leaving 4 bases unmatched. Germline CDR1 and CDR2: SGDLS and YYNGEE. The chain employs TRBV9 and TRBJ2-2; 9 nucleotides agree with TRBD2. The clonotype originates from a man aged 25-40 years with HIV. The sequencing here drew on unsorted PBMCs, taken 0.7 years before starting antiretroviral therapy. The CDR3 region is CASSALAGVNTGELFF. The CDR3 bases are TGTGCCAGCAGCGCTTTAGCGGGGGTGAACACCGGGGAGCTGTTTTTT.